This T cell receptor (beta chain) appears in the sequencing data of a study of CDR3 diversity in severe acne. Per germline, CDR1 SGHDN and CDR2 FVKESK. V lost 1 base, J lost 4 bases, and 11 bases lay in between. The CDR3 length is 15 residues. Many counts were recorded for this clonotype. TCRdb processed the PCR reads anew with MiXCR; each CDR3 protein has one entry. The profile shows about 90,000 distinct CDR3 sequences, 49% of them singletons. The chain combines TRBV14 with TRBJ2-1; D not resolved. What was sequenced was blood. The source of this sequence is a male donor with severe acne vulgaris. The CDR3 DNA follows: TGTGCCAGCAGCCAAGTCCGTCAGAAATACAATGAGCAGTTCTTC. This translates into CASSQVRQKYNEQFF.